This is a list of T cell receptor beta chains from one sample in a study of blood T cells in healthy people across ages. A single record per CDR3 protein comes from TCRdb applying MiXCR to the 5' RACE reads. This sample has roughly 800,000 distinct CDR3 sequences; more than 45% occur once, and the top ten carry 22%. Sequenced material: blood. All receptors come from a man under 40 in good health. Each CDR3 is given with its conserved first and last residue. The order of the fields is D gene, clone size, J gene, V gene, CDR3 protein, CDR3 DNA. A D gene is named only where the DNA matches it firmly. Size is stated for part of the rows, as once, few or many counts, or as a class when the clone is expanded.

>NA|NA|TRBJ2-7|TRBV6-2/TRBV6-3
CASRDPNPGYGYEQYF
TGTGCCAGCAGAGATCCCAATCCAGGATATGGCTACGAGCAGTACTTC
>TRBD2|few|TRBJ2-2|TRBV7-2
CASLAGMIGELFF
TGTGCCAGCTTAGCGGGAATGATCGGGGAGCTGTTTTTT
>NA|NA|TRBJ2-3|TRBV20-1
CSALQGYTQYF
TGCAGTGCCCTTCAGGGCTATACGCAGTATTTT
>NA|NA|TRBJ2-2|TRBV27
CASSLWGPRGSFTGELFF
TGTGCCAGCAGTTTATGGGGGCCCCGCGGATCCTTCACCGGGGAGCTGTTTTTT
>NA|few|TRBJ2-6|TRBV12-3/TRBV12-4
CASSLYLGGGRPGANVLTF
TGTGCCAGCAGTTTGTATCTAGGTGGGGGAAGACCTGGGGCCAACGTCCTGACTTTC
>TRBD1|few|TRBJ2-7|TRBV7-2
CASSLDRVGEQYF
TGTGCCAGCAGCCTTGACAGGGTGGGAGAGCAGTACTTC
>NA|NA|TRBJ1-5|TRBV7-9
CASSAQGGNQPQHF
TGTGCCAGCAGCGCCCAGGGAGGCAATCAGCCCCAGCATTTT
>NA|once|TRBJ2-7|TRBV4-1
CASSQDFRTHQQNYEQYF
TGCGCCAGCAGCCAAGATTTTCGAACTCACCAGCAGAACTACGAGCAGTACTTC
>NA|NA|TRBJ2-2|TRBV12-3/TRBV12-4
CASSASRDTAELFF
TGTGCCAGCAGTGCCAGCCGGGACACGGCGGAGCTGTTTTTT
>NA|NA|TRBJ2-1|TRBV7-2
CASRDPGLHGDRNEQFF
TGTGCCAGCAGAGATCCGGGACTCCATGGAGACCGAAATGAGCAGTTCTTC
>TRBD2|NA|TRBJ2-5|TRBV19
CASSIGAGGQETQYF
TGTGCCAGTAGTATCGGGGCGGGAGGACAAGAGACCCAGTACTTC
>TRBD2|NA|TRBJ2-5|TRBV20-1
CSASPQTAGVRETQYF
TGCAGTGCTAGCCCTCAGACAGCGGGGGTGAGGGAGACCCAGTACTTC
>TRBD2|NA|TRBJ2-1|TRBV27
CASSLRAGRYNEQFF
TGTGCCAGCAGTTTAAGAGCCGGGAGGTACAATGAGCAGTTCTTC
>TRBD2|NA|TRBJ2-7|TRBV20-1
CSARKTGGSTSYEQYF
TGCAGTGCTAGGAAGACTGGCGGGAGTACCTCCTACGAGCAGTACTTC
>NA|NA|TRBJ1-1|TRBV20-1
CSARTAFTEAFF
TGCAGTGCCAGGACAGCCTTCACTGAAGCTTTCTTT
>TRBD1|NA|TRBJ2-1|TRBV7-2
CASSLAFGTGGYNEQFF
TGTGCCAGCAGCTTAGCTTTCGGGACAGGGGGGTACAATGAGCAGTTCTTC
>TRBD1|few|TRBJ2-1|TRBV11-1
CASSRDRGPENEQFF
TGTGCCAGCAGCCGGGACAGGGGGCCCGAAAATGAGCAGTTCTTC
>NA|NA|TRBJ2-1|TRBV7-7
CASSLDSGVAYNEQFF
TGTGCCAGCAGCTTAGATTCCGGGGTCGCCTACAATGAGCAGTTCTTC
>NA|NA|TRBJ1-1|TRBV7-9
CASSLGGRTAFF
TGTGCCAGCAGCTTAGGGGGGCGGACAGCTTTCTTT
>NA|NA|TRBJ2-7|TRBV21-1
CARPGTGTYEQYF
TGTGCCAGGCCGGGGACAGGGACCTACGAGCAGTACTTC
>TRBD2|NA|TRBJ2-1|TRBV20-1
CSAREVLADEQFF
TGCAGTGCTAGAGAAGTACTAGCGGATGAGCAGTTCTTC
>NA|NA|TRBJ2-3|TRBV29-1
CSVEAAASTDTQYF
TGCAGCGTTGAAGCCGCAGCGAGCACAGATACGCAGTATTTT
>NA|many|TRBJ2-7|TRBV25-1
CASSEYGEGPDEQYF
TGTGCCAGCAGTGAATATGGAGAGGGGCCAGACGAGCAGTACTTC
>NA|NA|TRBJ1-1|TRBV6-6
CASTGTSEAFF
TGTGCCAGCACCGGGACATCTGAAGCTTTCTTT
>NA|NA|TRBJ2-7|TRBV6-1
CASGGTIHYEQYF
TGTGCCAGCGGCGGGACGATACACTACGAGCAGTACTTC
>NA|NA|TRBJ2-3|TRBV7-3
CASSLQGPQINTDTQYF
TGTGCCAGCAGCTTACAGGGACCCCAGATAAACACAGATACGCAGTATTTT